This is a list of T cell receptor beta chains from one sample in a study of early T cells in non-severe SARS-CoV-2 infection. TCRdb itself ran the 5' RACE reads through MiXCR, one entry per CDR3 protein. The sample has roughly 80,000 distinct CDR3 sequences, about 11% seen once. This material consisted of whole blood, taken at baseline. The source is an adult who was a healthcare worker with PCR-confirmed SARS-CoV-2 infection or an uninfected control (not recorded which). Each CDR3 is given with its conserved first and last residue. Fields, in order: CDR3 length, clone size, D gene, V gene, J gene, CDR3 protein, CDR3 DNA. A D gene is named only where the DNA matches it firmly. Clone size, where shown, is once, few, many, or a class for clones that have expanded.

length: 15; size: few; D: NA; V: TRBV9; J: TRBJ2-3; CDR3: CASSVGTGGRDTQYF; DNA: TGTGCCAGCAGCGTAGGGACCGGGGGTCGAGATACGCAGTATTTT
length: 16; size: many; D: TRBD1; V: TRBV10-3; J: TRBJ1-6; CDR3: CAPSSTGSSYNSPLHF; DNA: TGTGCTCCTAGTTCGACAGGGAGCTCCTATAATTCACCCCTCCACTTT
length: 13; size: many; D: NA; V: TRBV5-8; J: TRBJ1-5; CDR3: CASSFRVGQPQHF; DNA: TGTGCCAGCAGCTTTCGGGTTGGTCAGCCCCAGCATTTT
length: 16; size: few; D: TRBD1; V: TRBV7-8; J: TRBJ1-6; CDR3: CASSLTAGQGESPLHF; DNA: TGTGCCAGCAGCTTAACCGCGGGACAGGGAGAGTCACCCCTCCACTTT
length: 15; size: many; D: TRBD1; V: TRBV7-2; J: TRBJ2-1; CDR3: CASRTGTGVYNEQFF; DNA: TGTGCCAGCAGGACCGGGACAGGGGTTTACAATGAGCAGTTCTTC
length: 12; size: NA; D: NA; V: TRBV3-1; J: TRBJ2-7; CDR3: CASSQYWNEQYF; DNA: TGTGCCAGCAGCCAATACTGGAACGAGCAGTACTTC
length: 13; size: few; D: NA; V: TRBV20-1; J: TRBJ1-1; CDR3: CFRREQTNTEAFF; DNA: TGCTTCCGGAGGGAGCAAACGAACACTGAAGCTTTCTTT
length: 14; size: few; D: NA; V: TRBV28; J: TRBJ1-1; CDR3: CASSFQGTYTEAFF; DNA: TGTGCCAGCAGTTTTCAGGGGACCTACACTGAAGCTTTCTTT
length: 15; size: few; D: NA; V: TRBV11-2; J: TRBJ1-3; CDR3: CASTPLTGIRNTIYF; DNA: TGTGCCAGCACCCCCTTGACAGGCATACGAAACACCATATATTTT
length: 21; size: many; D: NA; V: TRBV5-6; J: TRBJ2-7; CDR3: CASTGQFISPPIGPGSYEQYF; DNA: TGTGCCAGTACGGGACAGTTTATCTCACCTCCGATCGGCCCCGGGAGCTACGAGCAGTACTTC
length: 16; size: NA; D: TRBD1; V: TRBV20-1; J: TRBJ2-1; CDR3: CSARASSSRGHVGQFF; DNA: TGCAGTGCTAGAGCCTCCTCAAGCAGGGGGCACGTTGGGCAGTTCTTC
length: 17; size: NA; D: NA; V: TRBV5-1; J: TRBJ1-6; CDR3: CASSLTGGQGTHSPLHF; DNA: TGCGCCAGCAGCTTGACCGGGGGGCAGGGTACCCATTCACCCCTCCACTTT
length: 12; size: NA; D: NA; V: TRBV29-1; J: TRBJ2-1; CDR3: CSVMSHNNEQFF; DNA: TGCAGCGTTATGTCTCATAACAATGAGCAGTTCTTC
length: 14; size: few; D: NA; V: TRBV11-2; J: TRBJ2-1; CDR3: CASSLTGELGEQFF; DNA: TGTGCCAGCAGCTTAACGGGGGAATTAGGTGAGCAGTTCTTC
length: 14; size: few; D: TRBD2; V: TRBV12-3/TRBV12-4; J: TRBJ2-3; CDR3: CAISFRGGRDTQYF; DNA: TGTGCCATATCGTTTCGGGGGGGCCGAGATACGCAGTATTTT
length: 14; size: many; D: TRBD2; V: TRBV19; J: TRBJ2-7; CDR3: CASSMGLAGFEQYF; DNA: TGTGCCAGTAGTATGGGACTAGCGGGGTTCGAGCAGTACTTC
length: 16; size: many; D: NA; V: TRBV4-1; J: TRBJ1-6; CDR3: CASSQEGRGINSPLHF; DNA: TGCGCCAGCAGCCAAGAGGGACGAGGAATCAATTCACCCCTCCACTTT
length: 15; size: many; D: NA; V: TRBV5-1; J: TRBJ2-7; CDR3: CASSLYSGGLGEQYF; DNA: TGCGCCAGCAGCTTGTATTCCGGAGGGCTCGGCGAGCAGTACTTC
length: 13; size: many; D: TRBD1; V: TRBV20-1; J: TRBJ1-2; CDR3: CSAVQGAPYGYTF; DNA: TGCAGTGCAGTGCAGGGGGCTCCATATGGCTACACCTTC
length: 20; size: many; D: NA; V: TRBV11-2; J: TRBJ2-3; CDR3: CASSLRGGTVIVTSTDTQYF; DNA: TGTGCCAGCAGCTTAAGGGGAGGGACAGTGATCGTCACTAGCACAGATACGCAGTATTTT
length: 12; size: many; D: NA; V: TRBV11-2; J: TRBJ1-2; CDR3: CASSSPGHGYTF; DNA: TGTGCCAGCAGCTCCCCAGGACATGGCTACACCTTC
length: 13; size: few; D: NA; V: TRBV6-5; J: TRBJ1-1; CDR3: CASSFPGSTEAFF; DNA: TGTGCCAGCAGTTTCCCAGGGTCCACTGAAGCTTTCTTT
length: 15; size: NA; D: NA; V: TRBV5-6; J: TRBJ2-1; CDR3: CASSLDWSSYNEQFF; DNA: TGTGCCAGCAGCTTGGACTGGAGCTCCTACAATGAGCAGTTCTTC
length: 14; size: NA; D: NA; V: TRBV6-1; J: TRBJ1-5; CDR3: CASRDRHQTQPQHF; DNA: TGTGCCAGCAGGGACAGACATCAAACTCAGCCCCAGCATTTT
length: 17; size: few; D: NA; V: TRBV5-6; J: TRBJ1-2; CDR3: CASSLATTGFRRNGYTF; DNA: TGTGCCAGCAGCTTGGCAACTACAGGGTTTCGTCGAAATGGCTACACCTTC
length: 14; size: NA; D: TRBD1; V: TRBV5-1; J: TRBJ2-7; CDR3: CASSFGTGGGEQYF; DNA: TGCGCCAGCAGCTTCGGGACAGGGGGCGGCGAGCAGTACTTC
length: 14; size: NA; D: NA; V: TRBV6-1; J: TRBJ1-4; CDR3: CASSENRAGEKLFF; DNA: TGTGCCAGCAGTGAAAACAGGGCCGGTGAAAAACTGTTTTTT
length: 14; size: many; D: NA; V: TRBV2; J: TRBJ1-2; CDR3: CASSPSGGQVGYTF; DNA: TGTGCCAGCAGTCCTAGTGGGGGTCAGGTTGGCTACACCTTC
length: 13; size: few; D: NA; V: TRBV7-2; J: TRBJ1-5; CDR3: CASSPYGNQPQHF; DNA: TGTGCCAGCAGCCCCTATGGCAATCAGCCCCAGCATTTT
length: 18; size: NA; D: NA; V: TRBV20-1; J: TRBJ2-3; CDR3: CSAREGGPGPGPPDTQYF; DNA: TGCAGTGCTAGAGAAGGGGGACCCGGACCTGGGCCTCCAGATACGCAGTATTTT
length: 13; size: NA; D: NA; V: TRBV7-6; J: TRBJ2-5; CDR3: CVSSLGKEETQYF; DNA: TGTGTCAGCAGCTTAGGGAAGGAAGAGACCCAGTACTTC
length: 14; size: few; D: NA; V: TRBV11-2; J: TRBJ2-7; CDR3: CASSSGARPYEQYF; DNA: TGTGCCAGCAGCTCCGGGGCGAGACCCTACGAGCAGTACTTC